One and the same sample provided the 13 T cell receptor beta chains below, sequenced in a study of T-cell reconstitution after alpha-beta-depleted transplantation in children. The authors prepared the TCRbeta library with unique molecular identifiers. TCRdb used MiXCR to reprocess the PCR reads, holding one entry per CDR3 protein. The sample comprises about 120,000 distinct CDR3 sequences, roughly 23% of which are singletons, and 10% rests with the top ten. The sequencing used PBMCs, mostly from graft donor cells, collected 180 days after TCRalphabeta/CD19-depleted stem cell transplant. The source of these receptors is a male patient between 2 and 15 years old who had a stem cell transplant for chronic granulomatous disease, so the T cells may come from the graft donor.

The CDR3 region is CASSGRDRGLKNIQYF. CDR3 in DNA: TGTGCCAGCAGCGGCCGGGACAGGGGGCTCAAAAACATTCAGTACTTC. This sequence joins TRBV9 and TRBJ2-4, with TRBD1 matching over 12 bases. The CDR3 is made up of 16 amino acids. Germline CDR1 SGDLS, CDR2 YYNGEE. Losses at the gene ends were 3 bases for V and 3 bases for J; bases not matched to a gene: 4.

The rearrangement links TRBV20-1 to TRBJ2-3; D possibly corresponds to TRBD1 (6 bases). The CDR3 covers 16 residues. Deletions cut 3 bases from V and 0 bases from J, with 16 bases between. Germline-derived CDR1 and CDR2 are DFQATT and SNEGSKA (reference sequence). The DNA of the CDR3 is TGCAGTGCTAGTGCTGGACAGAGTTTAAGCACAGATACGCAGTATTTT. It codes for CSASAGQSLSTDTQYF.

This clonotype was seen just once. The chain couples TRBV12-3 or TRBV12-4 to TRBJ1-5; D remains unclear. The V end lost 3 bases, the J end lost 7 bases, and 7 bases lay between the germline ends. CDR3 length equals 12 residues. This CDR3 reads CASSFPQQPQHF. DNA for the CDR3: TGTGCCAGCAGTTTCCCACAACAGCCCCAGCATTTT.

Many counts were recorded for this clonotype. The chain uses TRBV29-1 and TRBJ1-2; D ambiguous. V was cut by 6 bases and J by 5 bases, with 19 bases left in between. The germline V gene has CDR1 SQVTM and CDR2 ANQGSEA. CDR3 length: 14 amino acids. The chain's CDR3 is CSVVPRLSAYGYTF. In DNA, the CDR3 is TGCAGCGTCGTCCCCCGATTGTCAGCGTATGGCTACACCTTC. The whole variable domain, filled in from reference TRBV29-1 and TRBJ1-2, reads SAVISQKPSRDICQRGTSLTIQCQVDSQVTMMFWYRQQPGQSLTLIATANQGSEATYESGFVIDKFPISRPNLTFSTLTVSNMSPEDSSIYLCSVVPRLSAYGYTFGSGTRLTVV.

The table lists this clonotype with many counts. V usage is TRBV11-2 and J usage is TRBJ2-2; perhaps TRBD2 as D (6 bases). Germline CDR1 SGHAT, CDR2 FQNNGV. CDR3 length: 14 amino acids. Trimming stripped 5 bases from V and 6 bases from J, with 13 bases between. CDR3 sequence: CASSGIRLAGELFF. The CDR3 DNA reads TGTGCCAGCAGCGGGATAAGACTAGCCGGGGAGCTGTTTTTT.

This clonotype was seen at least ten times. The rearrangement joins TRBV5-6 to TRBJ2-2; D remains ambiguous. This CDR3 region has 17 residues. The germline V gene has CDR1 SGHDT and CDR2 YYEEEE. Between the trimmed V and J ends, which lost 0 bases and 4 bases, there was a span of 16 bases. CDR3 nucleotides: TGTGCCAGCAGCTTGGGGGGTTTGCGGTCGGTCACCGGGGAGCTGTTTTTT. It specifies CASSLGGLRSVTGELFF.

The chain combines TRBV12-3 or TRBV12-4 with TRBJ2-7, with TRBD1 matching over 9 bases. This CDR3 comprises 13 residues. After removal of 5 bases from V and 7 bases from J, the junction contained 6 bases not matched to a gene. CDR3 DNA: TGTGCCAGCAGTCTTGGGACAGGGAGGGAGCAGTACTTC. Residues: CASSLGTGREQYF.

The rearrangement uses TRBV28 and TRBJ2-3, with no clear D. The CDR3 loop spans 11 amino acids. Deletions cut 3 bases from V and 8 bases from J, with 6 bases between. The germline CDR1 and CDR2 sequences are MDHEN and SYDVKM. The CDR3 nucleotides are TGTGCCAGCAGTTTCGGAATTACGCAGTATTTT. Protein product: CASSFGITQYF.

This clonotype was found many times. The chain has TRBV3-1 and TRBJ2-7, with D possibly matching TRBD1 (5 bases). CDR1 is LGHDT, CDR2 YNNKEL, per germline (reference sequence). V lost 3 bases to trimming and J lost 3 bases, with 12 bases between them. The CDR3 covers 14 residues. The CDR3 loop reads CASSQPGNRYEQYF. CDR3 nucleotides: TGTGCCAGCAGCCAGCCAGGGAACCGCTACGAGCAGTACTTC.

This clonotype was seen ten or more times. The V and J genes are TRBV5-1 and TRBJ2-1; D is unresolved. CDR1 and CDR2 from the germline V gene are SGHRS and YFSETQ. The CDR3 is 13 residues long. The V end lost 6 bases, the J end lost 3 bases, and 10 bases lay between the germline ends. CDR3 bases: TGCGCCAGCAAAGCAACTAACTACAATGAGCAGTTCTTC. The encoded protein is CASKATNYNEQFF. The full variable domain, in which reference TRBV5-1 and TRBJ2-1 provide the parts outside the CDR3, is KAGVTQTPRYLIKTRGQQVTLSCSPISGHRSVSWYQQTPGQGLQFLFEYFSETQRNKGNFPGRFSGRQFSNSRSEMNVSTLELGDSALYLCASKATNYNEQFFGPGTRLTVL.

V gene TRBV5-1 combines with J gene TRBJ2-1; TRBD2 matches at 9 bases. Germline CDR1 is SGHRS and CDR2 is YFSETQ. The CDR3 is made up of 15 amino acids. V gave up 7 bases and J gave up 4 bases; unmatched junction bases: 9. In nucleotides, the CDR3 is TGCGCCAGCTCGTACGCGGGGGGGAGATACAATGAGCAGTTCTTC. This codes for CASSYAGGRYNEQFF.

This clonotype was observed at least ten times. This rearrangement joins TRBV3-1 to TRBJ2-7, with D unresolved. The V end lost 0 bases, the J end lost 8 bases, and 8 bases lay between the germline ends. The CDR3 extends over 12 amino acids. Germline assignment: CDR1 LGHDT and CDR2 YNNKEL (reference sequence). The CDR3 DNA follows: TGTGCCAGCAGCCAAGATAAGGCGAAGCAGTACTTC. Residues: CASSQDKAKQYF.

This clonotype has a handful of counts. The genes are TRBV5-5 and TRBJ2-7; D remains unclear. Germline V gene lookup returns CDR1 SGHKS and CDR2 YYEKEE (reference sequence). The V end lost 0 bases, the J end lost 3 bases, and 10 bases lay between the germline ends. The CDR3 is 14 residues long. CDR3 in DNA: TGTGCCAGCAGCTTGGGTACAAACTTCTACGAGCAGTACTTC. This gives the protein CASSLGTNFYEQYF.